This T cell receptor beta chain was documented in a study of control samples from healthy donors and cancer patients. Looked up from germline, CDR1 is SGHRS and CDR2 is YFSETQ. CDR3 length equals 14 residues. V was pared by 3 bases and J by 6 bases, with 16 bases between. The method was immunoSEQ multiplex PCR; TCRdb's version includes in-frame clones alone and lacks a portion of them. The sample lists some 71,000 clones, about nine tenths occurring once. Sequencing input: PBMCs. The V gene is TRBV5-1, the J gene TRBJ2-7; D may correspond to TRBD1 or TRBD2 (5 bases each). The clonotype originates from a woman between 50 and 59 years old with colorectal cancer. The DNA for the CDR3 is TGCGCCAGCAGCTCCGGGACGGCAACCCCCGAGCAGTACTTC. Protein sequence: CASSSGTATPEQYF.